Sequencing of this T cell receptor beta chain was carried out in a study of blood T cell repertoires in COVID-19. Study information: Collection of acute and convalescent COVID-19 samples took place in the United States, Italy and Spain.

Participants, 18 to 89 years old, spanned under 30 US areas. Participants' own reports of clinical history determined their cohort assignment. Germline CDR1 and CDR2: SGHAT and FQDESV (reference sequence). Trimming stripped 8 bases from V and 6 bases from J, with 13 bases between. This CDR3 is 12 amino acids long. In the source study's methods: The assay estimated nucleated cells by amplifying reference gene primers. Assay: immunoSEQ multiplex PCR; the TCRdb copy retains only in-frame clones and omits some. That table furnishes V, J and clone size, whereas the DNA furnished D and trimming. This repertoire shows about 290,000 clones, approximately 91% found once; its top ten account for about 1.7%.

The sequencing input was PBMCs or T cells enriched from blood (not recorded which). The gene calls are TRBV11-1 and TRBJ1-1; D ambiguous. The receptor's source is a middle-aged woman who had recovered from COVID-19. The CDR3 DNA reads TGTGCCAGCTCACAAGGTCAGGCTGAAGCTTTCTTT. Protein sequence: CASSQGQAEAFF.